This T cell receptor beta chain was recovered during a study of cytomegalovirus exposure and HLA in healthy donors. Broader study findings: A link between a missense DCLRE1C variant and TCR beta V- and J-gene trimming emerged from a later analysis. It was reported that the classifier diagnosed cytomegalovirus status with high specificity and sensitivity in both the original and validation cohorts.

CDR3 length: 16 amino acids. Germline V gene lookup returns CDR1 SGHRS and CDR2 YFSETQ. V gave up 7 bases and J gave up 1 base, with 17 bases separating them. In this sample, this clone turned up a few times. Its antigen is not known. PCR used 60 Vbeta primers and 13 Jbeta primers. This table comes from immunoSEQ multiplex PCR, and its TCRdb copy is limited to in-frame clones, with some not included. The sample lists about 170,000 clones; 79% were seen once. The clonotype originates from a woman aged 50 to 60 in good health and CMV-seronegative. Sequencing used PBMCs. The J gene is TRBJ2-2, the V gene TRBV5-1; no firm D call. DNA of the CDR3: TGCGCCAGCGCCCTCGGTAACAGCTTGAACACCGGGGAGCTGTTTTTT. Protein product: CASALGNSLNTGELFF. Together with reference TRBV5-1 and TRBJ2-2, the CDR3 gives the full variable domain: KAGVTQTPRYLIKTRGQQVTLSCSPISGHRSVSWYQQTPGQGLQFLFEYFSETQRNKGNFPGRFSGRQFSNSRSEMNVSTLELGDSALYLCASALGNSLNTGELFFGEGSRLTVL.